This T cell receptor beta chain originates from a study of OX40 agonist ivuxolimab in advanced cancers. Assay used: immunoSEQ multiplex PCR; TCRdb lists only in-frame clones, some missing. Here the sample spans some 96,000 clones, roughly 90% being singletons. The TCR comes from an adult with an advanced solid tumor such as melanoma, head and neck, liver or kidney cancer. Sequences were derived from CD4+ or CD8+ T cells sorted from blood, sampled in a trial of the OX40 agonist ivuxolimab.

The CDR3 is CASSPGLAGLETQYF. CDR3 nucleotide sequence: TGTGCCAGTAGTCCCGGACTAGCGGGACTAGAGACCCAGTACTTC. The rearrangement links TRBV19 to TRBJ2-5; 12 nucleotides align to TRBD2. The V gene's germline CDR1 is LNHDA and CDR2 SQIVND (reference sequence). The CDR3 length is 15 residues. J was trimmed by 4 bases and V by 5 bases; bases with no gene match: 5.